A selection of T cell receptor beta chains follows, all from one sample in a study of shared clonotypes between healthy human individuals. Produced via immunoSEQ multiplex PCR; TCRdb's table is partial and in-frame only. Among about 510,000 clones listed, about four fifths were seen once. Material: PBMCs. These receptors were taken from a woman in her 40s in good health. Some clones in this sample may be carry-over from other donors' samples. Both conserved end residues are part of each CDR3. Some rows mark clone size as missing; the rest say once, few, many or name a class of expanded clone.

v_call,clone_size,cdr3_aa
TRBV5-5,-,CASSLLPNRAEVYEQYF
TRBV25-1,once,CASHSVGEQFF
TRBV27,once,CASSLFAGASPNQPQHF
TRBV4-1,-,CASRPGLAGTNEQFF
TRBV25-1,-,CASSVGDEQYF
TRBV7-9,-,CASSQAGNEQFF
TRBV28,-,CATTSGSSYEQYF
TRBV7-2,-,CASSANGANTEAFF
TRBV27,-,CASSLDRDRGRIVGYTF
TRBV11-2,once,CASSFGTSGELFF
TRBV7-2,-,CASSLVGAVYTQYF
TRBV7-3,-,CASSLISGRGTDTQYF
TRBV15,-,CATSKKREGKSPTYNEQFF
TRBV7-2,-,CASSLARRVQETQYF
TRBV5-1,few,CASSLESNGLSEQYF
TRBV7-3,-,CASSSLTGRNEQFF
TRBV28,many,CASSLYQGYTDTQYF
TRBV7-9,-,CASSLRGYTEAFF
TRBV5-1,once,CASSLESGGSGETQYF
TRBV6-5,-,CASNSGSARGGQFF
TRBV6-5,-,CASSPGTSSYNEQFF
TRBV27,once,CASMPRRGSTDTQYF
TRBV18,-,CASSPGTGGTYEQYF
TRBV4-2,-,CASSQEIAGGWGRGELFF
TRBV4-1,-,CASSQPTSGRAYEQYF
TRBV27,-,CASSTGQGAYEQYF
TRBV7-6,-,CASSLNRGPYEQYF
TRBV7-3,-,CASSSRAGMHNEQFF
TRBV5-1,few,CASSLYTGGPADTQYF
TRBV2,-,CASSGGSGANVLTF
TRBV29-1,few,CSVVRTGGGVGTGELFF
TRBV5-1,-,CASRLQGVGELFF
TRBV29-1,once,CSVGDLTYNEQFF
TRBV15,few,CATSRGGGGSRNEQFF
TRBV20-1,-,CSASPHDEQYF
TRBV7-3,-,CASSTTGTTYNEQFF
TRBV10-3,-,CAIRGKGLPYYEQYF
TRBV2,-,CASSESRGGNIQYF
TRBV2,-,CASSGGLGVENEQFF
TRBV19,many,CASSRRLAGSADTQYF
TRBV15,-,CATSPASGDTSYEQYF
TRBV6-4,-,CASSQDRATEAFF
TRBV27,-,CASSRGRNEKLFF
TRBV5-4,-,CASSGTGLANEKLFF
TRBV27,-,CASSLGTGGAGGANVLTF
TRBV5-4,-,CASSPGTSGSYPGEQYF
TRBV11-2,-,CASSLIGQGPGGYTF
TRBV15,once,CATSPGTGTTGELFF
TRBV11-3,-,CASPPGPGRKRANTIYF
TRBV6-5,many,CASRQGSAEAFF
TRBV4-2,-,CASSQGGGEAFF
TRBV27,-,CASSPRVLLVTGELFF
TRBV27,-,CASSPGGAEAYEQYF
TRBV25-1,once,CASSERGRGLAGRETQYF